The source of this TCR beta chain is a study of identical twins. With 1 base removed from V and 4 bases from J, the gap between germline ends came to 10 bases. The length of the CDR3 is 14 residues. This clonotype occurred a few times. Its antigen is not identified. Findings and caveats of the study: The study found weaker excess twin sharing in beta out-of-frame sequences.

TCRdb recomputed calls from the 5' RACE reads with MiXCR, one row per CDR3 protein. The sample holds about 810,000 distinct CDR3 sequences, over 9% seen once. These sequences were also reported in another study, on yellow fever vaccine responses in identical twins.

The sample was PBMCs. This chain connects TRBV12-3 or TRBV12-4 to TRBJ1-1; the D is unclear. The receptor's source is a woman aged 18-35 years in good health. The CDR3 DNA reads as TGTGCCAGCAGTTTAGGCCTCACGATCACTGAAGCTTTCTTT. Amino acid sequence: CASSLGLTITEAFF.